The clone carrying this T cell receptor (beta chain) was detected many times. Antigen specificity is unknown. The data are from a study of T cells in Graves' hyperthyroidism and ophthalmopathy. Study results and caveats: It was a median roughly six months before onset that the model predicted ophthalmopathy. Peripheral blood also featured most of the thyroid clonotypes expanded above 0.001.

Trimming removed 0 bases at V and 4 bases at J, with 18 bases between. CDR3 length equals 16 residues. Per germline, CDR1 DFQATT and CDR2 SNEGSKA (reference sequence). Amplified TCR beta CDR3 regions came from RNA transcripts. With the HTBI primer set, the TCR CDR3 went through a first round of RT-PCR. TCRdb independently ran MiXCR on the multiplex PCR reads; one entry per CDR3 protein. The sample lists over 500,000 distinct CDR3 sequences; 40% to 50% were seen once. The chain joins TRBV20-1 to TRBJ1-1; D is undetermined. This receptor was taken from an adult woman with Graves' disease, either hyperthyroidism or ophthalmopathy (not recorded which). Sequencing input: peripheral blood or thyroid tissue (not recorded which). The CDR3 nucleotides are TGCAGTGCTAGAGATGTGATGCGGGTGTTGAGCACTGAAGCTTTCTTT. This translates into CSARDVMRVLSTEAFF.